The sequence of this T cell receptor beta chain was determined in a study of spatial heterogeneity in lung cancer. Study-wide results and limits: Counts of expanded alpha and beta TCRs within tumors tracked the tumor nonsynonymous mutation count.

Time point specified: sample taken at primary tumor resection. Each CDR3 protein gets one entry after TCRdb re-called the 5' RACE reads with MiXCR. The sample lists several thousand distinct CDR3 sequences; under 7% were seen once. This clonotype was detected only a few times. What it binds is not known. Deletions cut 1 base from V and 6 bases from J, with 13 bases between. The CDR3 runs to 15 residues. This specimen was lung tumor tissue, taken at surgery. The clonotype comes from a male donor with early-stage non-small cell lung cancer. The V and J genes are TRBV12-3 or TRBV12-4 and TRBJ2-1; D ambiguous. In DNA, the CDR3 is TGTGCCAGCAGTTTAGTTATGGGTCAAGTCAATGAGCAGTTCTTC. This sequence encodes CASSLVMGQVNEQFF.